These 15 T cell receptor beta chains came from one sample sequenced in a study of spatial heterogeneity in lung cancer. Time point described: sample taken at primary tumor resection. The sequenced material consisted of unsorted whole RNA from tumor, nontumor lung or frozen PBMC. MiXCR was run by TCRdb on the 5' RACE reads, yielding one entry per CDR3 protein. The table lists 8,500 to 13,000 distinct CDR3 sequences, 8.6% of them singletons. The input for sequencing was PBMCs, taken at surgery. These receptor sequences come from a male donor with early-stage non-small cell lung cancer.

This clonotype was counted many times. V is TRBV7-3 and J is TRBJ1-1, with D possibly being TRBD1 (5 bases). CDR3 length equals 15 residues. V was clipped by 1 base and J by 1 base, with 10 bases between them. Germline V gene sequence: CDR1 SGHTA, CDR2 FQGTGA. CDR3 DNA: TGTGCCAGCAGCTTAAGCCCCGGGGGGAACACTGAAGCTTTCTTT. This gives the protein CASSLSPGGNTEAFF.

This clonotype was detected many times. The gene calls are TRBV2 and TRBJ2-7, with 7 bases fitting TRBD1. Germline V CDR1 and CDR2: SNHLY, FYNNEI. The trim removed 9 bases at V and 2 bases at J, leaving 4 bases unmatched. The CDR3 loop spans 12 amino acids. CDR3 in amino acids: CARRDSAYEQYF. CDR3 bases: TGTGCCAGAAGGGACAGCGCCTACGAGCAGTACTTC.

This clonotype appeared many times. J is TRBJ1-2 and V is TRBV20-1, with 7 bases aligning to TRBD1. The length of the CDR3 is 12 residues. The V gene's germline CDR1 is DFQATT and CDR2 SNEGSKA (reference sequence). V trimming: 5 bases; J trimming: 4 bases; junction bases outside the gene matches: 4. CDR3 in amino acids: CSAEGQSYGYTF. CDR3 sequence (DNA): TGCAGTGCTGAGGGACAGAGCTATGGCTACACCTTC.

At least ten counts were recorded for this clonotype. The chain employs TRBV29-1 and TRBJ2-5; D is ambiguous. The CDR3 runs 14 residues. Trimming pared 0 bases from V and 10 bases from J, leaving 18 bases between. The V gene's germline CDR1 is SQVTM and CDR2 ANQGSEA. The CDR3 DNA reads as TGCAGCGTTGAAGATCGTAAAGGAATTTATAACCAGTACTTC. It translates to CSVEDRKGIYNQYF.

This clonotype has a count of ten or more. The V and J genes are TRBV20-1 and TRBJ2-3, with 7 bases matching TRBD2. The CDR3 contains 15 residues. V shed 3 bases, J shed 5 bases, and the junction held 11 bases outside the gene matches. CDR1 is DFQATT, CDR2 SNEGSKA, per germline (reference sequence). CDR3 sequence reads: CSASAVGRSEDTQYF. The CDR3 nucleotides read TGCAGTGCTAGCGCGGTCGGGAGGAGTGAAGATACGCAGTATTTT.

This clonotype is medium-sized by share. The rearrangement joins TRBV20-1 to TRBJ2-5, with TRBD1 identical over 7 bases. CDR1 and CDR2 from the germline V gene are DFQATT and SNEGSKA (reference sequence). This CDR3 has 15 residues. The J segment lost 0 bases and the V segment lost 1 base, leaving 5 bases of the junction unmatched. The CDR3 sequence is CSARARGQNQETQYF. CDR3 nucleotides: TGCAGTGCTAGAGCCCGGGGACAGAACCAAGAGACCCAGTACTTC.

In this sample, this clonotype is medium-sized (0.01 to 0.1%). This sequence joins TRBV6-2 or TRBV6-3 and TRBJ2-5; maybe TRBD1 (6 bases). Trimming shortened V by 4 bases and J by 2 bases, and 11 bases separated the two germline ends. CDR1 and CDR2 from the germline V gene are MNHEY and SVGEGT. The CDR3 is 14 residues long. Written as DNA, the CDR3 is TGTGCCAGCAGTTTCCTACAGGGTCAAGAGACCCAGTACTTC. It yields the protein CASSFLQGQETQYF.

This clonotype is categorized as medium-sized (0.01 to 0.1%). V is TRBV7-6 and J is TRBJ2-1; D possibly corresponds to TRBD1 (6 bases). Looked up from germline, CDR1 is SGHVS and CDR2 is FNYEAQ. V gave up 7 bases and J gave up 8 bases, with 18 bases separating them. The CDR3 consists of 14 residues. CDR3 amino acids: CASTLGQGKDEQFF. The CDR3 nucleotides are TGTGCCAGCACCCTAGGGCAGGGGAAGGATGAGCAGTTCTTC.

This clonotype is categorized as medium-sized (0.01 to 0.1%). The CDR3 region is CASRQPRVRTGELFF. CDR3 DNA sequence: TGTGCCAGCAGGCAACCCAGGGTCCGCACCGGGGAGCTGTTTTTT. The J gene is TRBJ2-2, the V gene TRBV6-1, with D possibly TRBD1 on 5 matching bases. Trimming left V 6 bases short and J 4 bases short, with 15 bases between. This CDR3 has 15 amino acids. Germline lookup yields CDR1 MNHNS and CDR2 SASEGT.

At least ten counts were recorded for this clonotype. V usage is TRBV27 and J usage is TRBJ1-2; 11 bases map to TRBD1. This CDR3 is built from 14 residues. Germline lookup yields CDR1 MNHEY and CDR2 SMNVEV (reference sequence). Unmatched junction bases numbered 6, after V lost 8 bases and J lost 4 bases. CDR3 nucleotides: TGTGCCAGCGGCCGGACAGGGGGCGTCTATGGCTACACCTTC. It translates to CASGRTGGVYGYTF.

This clonotype was observed at least ten times. This chain uses TRBV1 with TRBJ2-7; the listed D gene, TRBD2, was not tested against the DNA. TRBV1 is labeled a pseudogene. CDR3 length equals 14 residues. CDR3 coding DNA: TGCACCAGCAGCCAAGTCGCACCGCTTTACGAGCAGTACTTC. Translated, it gives CTSSQVAPLYEQYF.

This clonotype was observed at least ten times. The rearrangement uses TRBV18 and TRBJ2-1, with 8 bases aligning to TRBD1. This CDR3 is built from 14 residues. V lost 5 bases, J lost 7 bases, and 7 bases stayed unmatched. CDR1 and CDR2 (germline): KGHSH, LQKENI. CDR3 nucleotide sequence: TGTGCCAGCTCATTTCAGGGGGCGCAGAATGAGCAGTTCTTC. Translated, it gives CASSFQGAQNEQFF.

The sample holds many counts of this clonotype. V is TRBV7-2 and J is TRBJ2-1; TRBD2 agrees at 8 bases. This CDR3 contains 13 residues. V shed 5 bases, J shed 10 bases, and the junction held 7 bases outside the gene matches. Germline CDR1 SGHTA, CDR2 FQGNSA. This CDR3 reads CASSPDPGGEQFF. In nucleotides, the CDR3 is TGTGCCAGCAGCCCTGACCCGGGAGGGGAGCAGTTCTTC.

This clonotype was seen repeatedly, ten times or more. J is TRBJ2-5 and V is TRBV5-1, with 10 nucleotides matching TRBD1. The CDR3 covers 14 residues. J gave up 4 bases and V 3 bases, and 3 bases lay outside the gene matches. Germline V gene data show CDR1 as SGHRS and CDR2 as YFSETQ. The CDR3 DNA follows: TGCGCCAGCAGCTCGACAGGGGGCGCAGAGACCCAGTACTTC. Translated, it gives CASSSTGGAETQYF.

This clonotype was recorded at least ten times. The V call is TRBV7-9, the J call TRBJ1-1, with D possibly TRBD1 on 6 matching bases. Trimming took off 2 bases at V and 1 base at J, with 8 bases between the two ends. CDR3 size: 14 residues. From germline, CDR1 is SEHNR and CDR2 FQNEAQ (reference sequence). The CDR3 spells CASSLRDKNTEAFF. CDR3 bases: TGTGCCAGCAGCTTACGGGACAAGAACACTGAAGCTTTCTTT. Full variable domain (outside the CDR3, taken from reference TRBV7-9 and TRBJ1-1): DTGVSQNPRHKITKRGQNVTFRCDPISEHNRLYWYRQTLGQGPEFLTYFQNEAQLEKSRLLSDRFSAERPKGSFSTLEIQRTEQGDSAMYLCASSLRDKNTEAFFGQGTRLTVV.